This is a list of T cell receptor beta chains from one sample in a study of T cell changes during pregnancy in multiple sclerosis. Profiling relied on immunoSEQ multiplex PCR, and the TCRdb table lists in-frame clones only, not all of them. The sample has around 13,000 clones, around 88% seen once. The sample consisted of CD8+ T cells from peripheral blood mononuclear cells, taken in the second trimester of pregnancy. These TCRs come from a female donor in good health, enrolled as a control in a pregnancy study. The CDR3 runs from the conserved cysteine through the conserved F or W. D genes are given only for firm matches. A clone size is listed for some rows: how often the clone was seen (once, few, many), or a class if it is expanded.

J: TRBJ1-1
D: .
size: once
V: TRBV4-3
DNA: TGCGCCAGCAGCCAAGTTGGCGGAATCACTGAAGCTTTCTTT
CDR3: CASSQVGGITEAFF

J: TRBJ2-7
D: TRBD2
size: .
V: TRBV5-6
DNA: TGTGCCAGCAGCTTCCTAGCGGGGGACACCTACGAGCAGTACTTC
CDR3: CASSFLAGDTYEQYF

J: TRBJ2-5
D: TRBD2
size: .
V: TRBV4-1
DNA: TGCGCCAGCAGCCAAGAGGGGGGGTGGGAGCAGTACTTC
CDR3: CASSQEGGWEQYF

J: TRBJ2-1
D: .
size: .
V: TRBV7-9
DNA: TGTGCCAGCAGCTTAGTAGGGGCAGGGGAGAATCACTGGTACAATGAGCAGTTCTTC
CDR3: CASSLVGAGENHWYNEQFF

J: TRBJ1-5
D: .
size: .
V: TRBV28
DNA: TGTGCCAGCAGTTTGACTCCCCGGTGGCCCCAGCATTTT
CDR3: CASSLTPRWPQHF

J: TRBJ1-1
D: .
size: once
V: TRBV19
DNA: TGTGCCAGTAGTATTTTCGTTCTCGGGGGGAACACTGAAGCTTTCTTT
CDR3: CASSIFVLGGNTEAFF

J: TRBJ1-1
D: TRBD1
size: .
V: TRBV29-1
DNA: TGCAGCGGGCAACAGGGGGCGATTGAAGCTTTCTTT
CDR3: CSGQQGAIEAFF

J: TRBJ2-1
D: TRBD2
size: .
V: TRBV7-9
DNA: TGTGCCAGCAGCCTACTGAGCGGGCTAGCGGGAGTAAATGAGCAGTTCTTC
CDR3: CASSLLSGLAGVNEQFF

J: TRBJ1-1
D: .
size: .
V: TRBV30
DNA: TGTGCCTGGAGAGACCCGGACTTGGGGGCGTACACTGAAGCTTTCTTT
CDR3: CAWRDPDLGAYTEAFF

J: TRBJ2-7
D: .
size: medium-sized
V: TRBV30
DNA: TGTGCCTGGATGGGAGGGGGGGACGGCACCTACGAGCAGTACTTC
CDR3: CAWMGGGDGTYEQYF

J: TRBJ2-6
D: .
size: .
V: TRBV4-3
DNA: TGCGCCAGCAGCCAAGATGGTAGCAAGAGCTCTGGGGCCAACGTCCTGACTTTC
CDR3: CASSQDGSKSSGANVLTF

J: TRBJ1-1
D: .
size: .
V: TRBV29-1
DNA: TGCAGCGTTCTTGCAGGGATGAACACTGAAGCTTTCTTT
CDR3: CSVLAGMNTEAFF

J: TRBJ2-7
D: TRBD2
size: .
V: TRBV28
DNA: TGTGCCAGCAGTCCCTTGGCTAGCGGGAGTCTGTACTTC
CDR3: CASSPLASGSLYF

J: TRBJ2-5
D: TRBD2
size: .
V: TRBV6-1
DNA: TGTGCCACCACCCGGGAGGTTCAAGAGACCCAGTACTTC
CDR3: CATTREVQETQYF

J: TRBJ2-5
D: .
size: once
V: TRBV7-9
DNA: TGTGCCAGCAGTGATTCGCCCCCACGCGGGACTCGACAAGAGACCCAGTACTTC
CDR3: CASSDSPPRGTRQETQYF

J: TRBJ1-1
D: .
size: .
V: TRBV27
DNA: TGTGCCAGCAGTTTATCGAGGTCGGGCACTGAAGCTTTCTTT
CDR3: CASSLSRSGTEAFF

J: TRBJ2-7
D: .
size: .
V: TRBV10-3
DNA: TGTGCCATCAGTGAGTCTAGGGTGGCGGGCGAGCAGTACTTC
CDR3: CAISESRVAGEQYF

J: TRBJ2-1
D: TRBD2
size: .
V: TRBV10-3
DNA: TGTGCCATCAGTGAGTCGGGGGCTAGCGGGATTGATGAGCAGTTCTTC
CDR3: CAISESGASGIDEQFF

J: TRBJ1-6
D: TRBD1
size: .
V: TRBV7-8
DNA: TGTGCCAGCAGCTCTACTAGCGCGACAGGGGCCTTAGTAGATTCACCCCTCCACTTT
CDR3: CASSSTSATGALVDSPLHF

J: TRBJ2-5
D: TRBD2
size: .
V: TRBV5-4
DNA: TGTGCCAGCAGCTTTGTAGGCGGGGGGCCGAGGGAGACCCAGTACTTC
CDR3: CASSFVGGGPRETQYF

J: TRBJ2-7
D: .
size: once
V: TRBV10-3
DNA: TGTGCCACCCTCTCACGACAGTCCTACGAGCAGTACTTC
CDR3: CATLSRQSYEQYF

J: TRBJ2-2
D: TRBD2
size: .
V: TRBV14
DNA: TGTGCCAGCAGCCCGCAGCCAACCCTATCTGGCGGGAGGGTCGGGGAGCTGTTTTTT
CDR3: CASSPQPTLSGGRVGELFF

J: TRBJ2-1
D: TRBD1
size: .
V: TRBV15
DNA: TGTGCCACCAGCAGGGAAAGACAGGGTGGATTATATGAGCAGTTCTTC
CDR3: CATSRERQGGLYEQFF

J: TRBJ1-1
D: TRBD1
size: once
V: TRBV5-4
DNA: TGTGCCAGCAGCCTACGGACAGGGGGCGCGACTGAAGCTTTCTTT
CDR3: CASSLRTGGATEAFF

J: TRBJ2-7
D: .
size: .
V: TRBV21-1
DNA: TGTGCCAGCAGCAAAGCGCGGTGTCTAGCGGATAGCTCCTACGAGCAGTACTTC
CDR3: CASSKARCLADSSYEQYF

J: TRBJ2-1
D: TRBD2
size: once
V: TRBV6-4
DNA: TGTGCCAGCAGTGACGTTAGCGGGGGTAACAATGAGCAGTTCTTC
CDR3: CASSDVSGGNNEQFF

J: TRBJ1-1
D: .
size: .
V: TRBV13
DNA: TGTGCCAGCAGCTGGGGGAGTAGCGGTTTGGCTAACACTGAAGCTTTCTTT
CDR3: CASSWGSSGLANTEAFF

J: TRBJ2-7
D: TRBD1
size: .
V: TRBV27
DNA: TGTGCCAGCAGTTTAGGGACAGGGGGCCCCTACGAGCAGTACTTC
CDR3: CASSLGTGGPYEQYF

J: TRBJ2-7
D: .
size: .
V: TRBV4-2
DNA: TGTGCCAGCAGCCAAGGCCTACAGGATTACGAGCAGTACTTC
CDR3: CASSQGLQDYEQYF

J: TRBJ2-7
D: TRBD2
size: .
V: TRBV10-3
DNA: TGTGCCATCAGTGAGTCCTCCACTAGCGCGGCCTCCTACGAGCAGTACTTC
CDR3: CAISESSTSAASYEQYF

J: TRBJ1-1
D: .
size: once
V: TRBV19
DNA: TGTGCCAGTAACGTCGGCACTGAAGCTTTCTTT
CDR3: CASNVGTEAFF

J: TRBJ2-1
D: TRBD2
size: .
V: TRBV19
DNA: TGTGCCAGTAGTTTAAGCGGGGGGGCCAATGAGCAGTTCTTC
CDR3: CASSLSGGANEQFF

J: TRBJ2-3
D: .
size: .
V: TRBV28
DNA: TGTGCCAGCAGTTTTCGTCAAGGGGCGGTTGGGGTAGATACGCAGTATTTT
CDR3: CASSFRQGAVGVDTQYF

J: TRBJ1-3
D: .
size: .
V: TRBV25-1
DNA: TGTGCCAGCAGTGAATTGGGCCGCACCATATATTTT
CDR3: CASSELGRTIYF

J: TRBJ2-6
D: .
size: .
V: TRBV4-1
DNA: TGCGCCAGCAGCCAAGATTTTGATGGTGAGGGAGAGGCCAACGTCCTGACTTTC
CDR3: CASSQDFDGEGEANVLTF

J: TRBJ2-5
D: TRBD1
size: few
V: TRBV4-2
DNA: TGTGCCAGCAGCCAAGATTCGGGACAGGGGTGGGAGACCCAGTACTTC
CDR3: CASSQDSGQGWETQYF

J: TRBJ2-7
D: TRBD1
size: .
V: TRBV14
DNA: TGTGCCAGCAATAATCAGACAGGGCCTAGCTCCTACGAGCAGTACTTC
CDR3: CASNNQTGPSSYEQYF

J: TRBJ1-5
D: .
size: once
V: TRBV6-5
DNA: TGTGCCAGCAGTTCCGGTTATAGCAATCAGCCCCAGCATTTT
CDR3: CASSSGYSNQPQHF

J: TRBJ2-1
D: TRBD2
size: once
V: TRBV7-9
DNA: TGTGCCAGCAGCCGCGGGGGGGCGGGTGAGCAGTTCTTC
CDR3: CASSRGGAGEQFF

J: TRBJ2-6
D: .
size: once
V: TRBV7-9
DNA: TGTGCCAGCACCAGGAACCCCGGGAACTCTGGGGCCAACGTCCTGACTTTC
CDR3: CASTRNPGNSGANVLTF

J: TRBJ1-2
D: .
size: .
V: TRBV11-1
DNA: TGTGCCAGCAGCCCAGATCAGAACTATGGCTACACCTTC
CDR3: CASSPDQNYGYTF

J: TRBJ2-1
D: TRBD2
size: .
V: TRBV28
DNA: TGTGCCAGCCGGCTAGCGGGAGGCTCAAATGAGCAGTTCTTC
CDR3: CASRLAGGSNEQFF

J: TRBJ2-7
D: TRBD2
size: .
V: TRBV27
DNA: TGTGCCAGCCGCCTCTTAAGAGGCGGGAGAATTTACGAGCAGTACTTC
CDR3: CASRLLRGGRIYEQYF

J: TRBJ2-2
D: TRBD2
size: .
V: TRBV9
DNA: TGTGCCAGCACAGTGACTAGCGGGGGTACCGGGGAGCTGTTTTTT
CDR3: CASTVTSGGTGELFF

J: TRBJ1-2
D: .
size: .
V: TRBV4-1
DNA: TGCGCCAGCCGACCGGCAGGCCATACTAACTATGGCTACACCTTC
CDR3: CASRPAGHTNYGYTF

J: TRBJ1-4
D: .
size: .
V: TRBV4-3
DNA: TGCGCCAGCAGCCAAGTGGGGCGGTACTTGGATGAAAAACTGTTTTTT
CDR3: CASSQVGRYLDEKLFF

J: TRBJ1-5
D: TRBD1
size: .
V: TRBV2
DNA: TGTGCCAGCACATTGGGACAGGCAAGCAATCAGCCCCAGCATTTT
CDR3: CASTLGQASNQPQHF

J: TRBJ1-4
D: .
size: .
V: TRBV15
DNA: TGTGCCACCAGTCGGGGGAGACTGGGGGAAAAACTGTTTTTT
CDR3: CATSRGRLGEKLFF

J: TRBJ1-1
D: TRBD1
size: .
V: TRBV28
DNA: TGTGCCAGCAGACCCACAAGGCCCGGACAGGGCACTGAAGCTTTCTTT
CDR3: CASRPTRPGQGTEAFF